This T cell receptor (beta chain) came from a study of CD8 T cells in Susac syndrome. V dropped 4 bases and J dropped 4; count of bases not matched to a gene: 4. CDR3 length equals 14 residues. CDR1 and CDR2 from the germline V gene are SGHVS and FNYEAQ. With random hexamers, 0.5 to 1 ug RNA was reverse transcribed. TCRdb redid the calling of the immunoSEQ multiplex PCR reads with MiXCR, one entry per CDR3 protein. The data show under 200,000 distinct CDR3 sequences, 85% to 95% seen once. The chain employs TRBV7-6 and TRBJ2-7; 10 bases are a match to TRBD1. The sample was CD4+ T cells from PBMCs. This TCR was sampled from a human donor in good health. This CDR3 is CASSSGQGKYEQYF. CDR3 coding DNA: TGTGCCAGCAGCTCGGGACAGGGGAAGTACGAGCAGTACTTC.